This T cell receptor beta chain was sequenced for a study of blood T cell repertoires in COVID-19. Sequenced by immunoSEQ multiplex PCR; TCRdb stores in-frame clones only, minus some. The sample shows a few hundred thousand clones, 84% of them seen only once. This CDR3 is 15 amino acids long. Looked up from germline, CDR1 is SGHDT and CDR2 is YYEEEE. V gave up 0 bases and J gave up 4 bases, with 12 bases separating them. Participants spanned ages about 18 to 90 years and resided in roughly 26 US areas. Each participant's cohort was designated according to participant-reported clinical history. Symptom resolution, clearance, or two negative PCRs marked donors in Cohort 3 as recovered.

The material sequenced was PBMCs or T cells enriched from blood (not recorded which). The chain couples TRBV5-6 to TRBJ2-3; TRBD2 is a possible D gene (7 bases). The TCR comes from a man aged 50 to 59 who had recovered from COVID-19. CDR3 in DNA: TGTGCCAGCAGCTTGGCGGGGGGCCGAGCAGATACGCAGTATTTT. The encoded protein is CASSLAGGRADTQYF.